These 20 T cell receptor beta chains originate from one sample sequenced in a study of long-term antiretroviral therapy in people with HIV. It was version v3.0 of the immunoSEQ assay that was run at survey level. Generated by immunoSEQ multiplex PCR, the TCRdb table keeps only in-frame clones and is missing some. The table includes tens of thousands of clones, around three quarters detected once. Sample: unsorted PBMCs, taken 2 years after starting antiretroviral therapy. All receptors come from a woman aged 45-65 years with HIV.

Concerning this clone itself: At the DNA level, this CDR3 is encoded by other sequences in the same sample as well. V is TRBV5-1 and J is TRBJ1-3; D call uncertain. The germline gives CDR1 SGHRS, CDR2 YFSETQ. The CDR3 consists of 16 residues. Trimming cost V 0 bases and J 0 bases, with 10 bases left between them. Written as DNA, the CDR3 is TGCGCCAGCAGCTTGGAAGGACGAAGCTCTGGAAACACCATATATTTT. Translated: CASSLEGRSSGNTIYF.

V and J are TRBV20-1 and TRBJ2-5, with no clear D. Germline V gene data show CDR1 as DFQATT and CDR2 as SNEGSKA (reference sequence). This CDR3 comprises 11 residues. V lost 7 bases to trimming and J lost 7 bases, with 13 bases between them. In DNA, the CDR3 is TGCAGTGTTCCACACACGGGGACCCAGTACTTC. Amino acid sequence: CSVPHTGTQYF.

V and J are TRBV6-5 and TRBJ2-1; D perhaps matches TRBD2 (6 bases). The CDR3 has 12 residues. V dropped 8 bases and J dropped 2 bases, with 7 bases sitting between them. The germline gives CDR1 MNHEY, CDR2 SVGAGI. CDR3 nucleotide sequence: TGTGCCAGCGGGGGGACCTACAATGAGCAGTTCTTC. Its translation is CASGGTYNEQFF.

This rearrangement joins TRBV27 to TRBJ2-1; 8 bases are shared with TRBD1. The V gene end was trimmed by 8 bases and the J gene end by 15 bases; junction bases not matched to a gene: 12. The CDR3 length is 12 residues. Germline loops: CDR1 MNHEY, CDR2 SMNVEV (reference sequence). The CDR3 region is CASRKSRQGTFF. DNA for the CDR3: TGTGCCAGCCGAAAAAGTCGACAGGGGACGTTCTTC.

The chain has TRBV2 and TRBJ1-1, with a weak D call TRBD1 (5 bases). The V gene lost 0 bases and the J gene lost 5 bases, with 7 bases spanning the gap. This CDR3 spans 13 amino acids. Germline CDR1 reads SNHLY; CDR2 reads FYNNEI. The CDR3 reads CASSEARGTEAFF. The CDR3 nucleotides are TGTGCCAGCAGTGAAGCGCGGGGGACTGAAGCTTTCTTT.

This clone was seen a few times. The chain is built from TRBV30 and TRBJ1-1; maybe TRBD1 (5 bases). CDR1 is GTSNPN and CDR2 is SVGIG in the germline V gene (reference sequence). The length of the CDR3 is 13 residues. Trimming shortened V by 3 bases and J by 2 bases, and 10 bases separated the two germline ends. This CDR3 reads CAWSPGGNTEAFF. Here the CDR3 DNA reads TGTGCCTGGAGCCCGGGGGGTAACACTGAAGCTTTCTTT. Full variable domain (outside the CDR3, taken from reference TRBV30 and TRBJ1-1): SQTIHQWPATLVQPVGSPLSLECTVEGTSNPNLYWYRQAAGRGLQLLFYSVGIGQISSEVPQNLSASRPQDRQFILSSKKLLLSDSGFYLCAWSPGGNTEAFFGQGTRLTVV.

The gene calls are TRBV5-1 and TRBJ1-1, with D perhaps TRBD1 (5 bases). The V gene lost 4 bases and the J gene lost 4 bases, with 14 bases spanning the gap. This CDR3 comprises 14 residues. CDR1 and CDR2 (germline): SGHRS, YFSETQ. Written as DNA, the CDR3 is TGCGCCAGCAGCCAAAGGGGCAGGAGCACTGAAGCTTTCTTT. It yields the protein CASSQRGRSTEAFF.

The chain is built from TRBV6-5 and TRBJ1-1; a weak D match, TRBD1 (5 bases). V was shortened by 4 bases and J by 5 bases, with 14 bases between the two germline ends. This CDR3 is 14 amino acids long. Germline V gene data show CDR1 as MNHEY and CDR2 as SVGAGI. The CDR3 region is CASSSPGGVTEAFF. DNA of the CDR3: TGTGCCAGCAGTTCCCCGGGAGGGGTTACTGAAGCTTTCTTT.

The sample holds one count of this clone. V and J are TRBV11-1 and TRBJ1-6; D is ambiguous. Between the trimmed V and J ends, which lost 3 bases and 0 bases, there was a span of 12 bases. Germline CDR1 is SGHAT and CDR2 is FQDESV (reference sequence). The CDR3 has 17 amino acids. For the CDR3, the DNA is TGTGCCAGCAGCTTCGACCGGGCGAGCTCCTATAATTCACCCCTCCACTTT. Translation: CASSFDRASSYNSPLHF.

By share, this clone counts as medium-sized. This chain joins TRBV6-1 and TRBJ1-6, with TRBD1 matching over 9 bases. The germline V gene has CDR1 MNHNS and CDR2 SASEGT. The CDR3 contains 15 residues. J lost 7 bases, V lost 8 bases, and 9 bases had no gene match. CDR3 nucleotides: TGTGCCAGCTTCCCGGCCGGGACAGGGAATTCACCCCTCCACTTT. This encodes CASFPAGTGNSPLHF.

This rearrangement joins TRBV27 to TRBJ2-5; D remains unclear. The CDR3 contains 13 residues. Germline loops: CDR1 MNHEY, CDR2 SMNVEV (reference sequence). V was pared by 6 bases and J by 0 bases, with 8 bases between. The CDR3 bases are TGTGCCAGCAGAATACCGTACCAAGAGACCCAGTACTTC. Translated: CASRIPYQETQYF.

The CDR3 loop is CASSSPRTSGSTDTQYF. CDR3 sequence (DNA): TGTGCCAGCAGCTCCCCTCGGACTAGCGGAAGCACAGATACGCAGTATTTT. The chain joins TRBV11-3 to TRBJ2-3; 10 nucleotides match TRBD2. V lost 4 bases to trimming and J lost 0 bases; unmatched junction nucleotides: 7. Germline V lookup: CDR1 SGHNT, CDR2 YENEEA. CDR3 length equals 17 residues. Combining the CDR3 with reference TRBV11-3 and TRBJ2-3 gives the whole variable domain EAGVVQSPRYKIIEKKQPVAFWCNPISGHNTLYWYLQNLGQGPELLIRYENEEAVDDSQLPKDRFSAERLKGVDSTLKIQPAELGDSAVYLCASSSPRTSGSTDTQYFGPGTRLTVL.

The gene calls are TRBV7-2 and TRBJ1-6; D may be TRBD1 (5 bases). Germline loops: CDR1 SGHTA, CDR2 FQGNSA. There are 15 residues in the CDR3. The V gene lost 1 base and the J gene lost 7 bases, with 11 bases spanning the gap. CDR3 in amino acids: CASSLVAGINSPLHF. The CDR3 DNA reads as TGTGCCAGCAGCTTAGTGGCAGGGATCAATTCACCCCTCCACTTT.

The V and J genes are TRBV19 and TRBJ2-2, with D perhaps matching TRBD1 (5 bases). Looked up from germline, CDR1 is LNHDA and CDR2 is SQIVND (reference sequence). This CDR3 has 16 residues. V gave up 7 bases and J gave up 0 bases, with 15 bases separating them. CDR3 loop: CASTNVDSANTGELFF. The CDR3 DNA sequence: TGTGCCAGTACAAACGTCGACAGCGCGAACACCGGGGAGCTGTTTTTT.

This chain links TRBV2 with TRBJ2-7; D is undetermined. The CDR3 runs 12 residues. The germline V and J ends were trimmed by 5 bases and 0 bases, with 5 bases remaining between them. Germline V CDR1 and CDR2: SNHLY, FYNNEI. As DNA, the CDR3 is TGTGCCAGCAGTTATAGCTCCTACGAGCAGTACGTC. Protein product: CASSYSSYEQYV.

V gene TRBV7-9 combines with J gene TRBJ1-1; the D gene is possibly TRBD1 (5 bases). The CDR3 totals 14 residues. V shed 6 bases and J shed 1 base, with 12 bases lying between them. Germline V gives CDR1 SEHNR, CDR2 FQNEAQ (reference sequence). Here the CDR3 reads CASSASTGNTEAFF. The CDR3 bases are TGTGCCAGCAGTGCGAGTACAGGGAACACTGAAGCTTTCTTT.

The rearrangement joins TRBV6-5 to TRBJ2-7, with 11 bases fitting TRBD1. The CDR3 runs to 14 residues. The J segment lost 0 bases and the V segment lost 6 bases, leaving 1 base of the junction unmatched. The germline gives CDR1 MNHEY, CDR2 SVGAGI. CDR3 in amino acids: CASSGTGGSYEQYV. CDR3 bases: TGTGCCAGCAGCGGGACAGGGGGCTCCTACGAGCAGTACGTC.

The gene calls are TRBV4-1 and TRBJ1-4; D is undetermined. From germline, CDR1 is MGHRA and CDR2 YSYEKL. The CDR3 is 17 residues long. V was pared by 4 bases and J by 0 bases, with 15 bases between. CDR3 region: CASSRARITPTNEKLFF. CDR3 DNA sequence: TGCGCCAGCAGCCGAGCCAGGATAACCCCAACTAATGAAAAACTGTTTTTT.

The chain employs TRBV18 and TRBJ2-3; 8 bases agree with TRBD1. Germline V gene data show CDR1 as KGHSH and CDR2 as LQKENI. V was pared by 3 bases and J by 3 bases, with 5 bases of the junction left unmatched. This CDR3 is built from 15 residues. The CDR3 bases are TGTGCCAGCTCACCCGGACAGGGCCCAACAGATACGCAGTATTTT. As protein: CASSPGQGPTDTQYF.

The CDR3 nucleotides read TGTGCCAGCAGCCCCCCCCGGGGACTAGCGGCCCAAGAGACCCAGTACTTC. Protein sequence: CASSPPRGLAAQETQYF. The chain is built from TRBV11-2 and TRBJ2-5, with 11 bases matching TRBD2. V trimming: 5 bases; J trimming: 1 base; junction bases outside the gene matches: 9. The length of the CDR3 is 17 residues. CDR1 is SGHAT and CDR2 is FQNNGV in the germline V gene.